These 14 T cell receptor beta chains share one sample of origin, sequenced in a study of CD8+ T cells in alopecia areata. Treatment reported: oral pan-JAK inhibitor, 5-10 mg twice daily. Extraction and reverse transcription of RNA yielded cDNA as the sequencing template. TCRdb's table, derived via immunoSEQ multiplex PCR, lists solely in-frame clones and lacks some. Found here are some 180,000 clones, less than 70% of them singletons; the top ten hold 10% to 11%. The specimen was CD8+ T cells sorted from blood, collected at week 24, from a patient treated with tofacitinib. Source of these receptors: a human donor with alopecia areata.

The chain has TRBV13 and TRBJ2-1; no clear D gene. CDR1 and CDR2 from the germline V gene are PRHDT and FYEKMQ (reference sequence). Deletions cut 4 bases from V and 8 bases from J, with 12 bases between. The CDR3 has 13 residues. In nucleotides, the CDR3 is TGTGCCAGCAGCTACCGTGCGGATGATGAGCAGTTCTTC. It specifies CASSYRADDEQFF.

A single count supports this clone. CDR3 sequence reads: CATSSIQETQYF. The CDR3, as DNA: TGTGCCACCAGCAGCATTCAAGAGACCCAGTACTTC. This chain uses TRBV15 with TRBJ2-5, with unresolved D. There are 12 residues in the CDR3. CDR1 and CDR2 from the germline V gene are LNHNV and YYDKDF (reference sequence). Trimming stripped 3 bases from V and 2 bases from J, with 4 bases between.

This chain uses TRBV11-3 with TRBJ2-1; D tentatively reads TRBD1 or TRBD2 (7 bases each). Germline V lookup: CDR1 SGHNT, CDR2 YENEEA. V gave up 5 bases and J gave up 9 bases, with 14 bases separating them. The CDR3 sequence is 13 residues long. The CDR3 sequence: CASSQGGLAEQFF. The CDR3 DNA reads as TGTGCCAGCAGCCAGGGGGGGCTTGCTGAGCAGTTCTTC.

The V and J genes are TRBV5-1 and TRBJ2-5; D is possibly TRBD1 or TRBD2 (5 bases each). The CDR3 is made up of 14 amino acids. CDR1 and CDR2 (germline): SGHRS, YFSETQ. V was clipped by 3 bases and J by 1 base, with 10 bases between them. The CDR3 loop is CASSSGTVQETQYF. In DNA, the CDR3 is TGCGCCAGCAGCTCCGGGACGGTCCAAGAGACCCAGTACTTC. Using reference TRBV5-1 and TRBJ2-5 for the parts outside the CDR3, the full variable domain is KAGVTQTPRYLIKTRGQQVTLSCSPISGHRSVSWYQQTPGQGLQFLFEYFSETQRNKGNFPGRFSGRQFSNSRSEMNVSTLELGDSALYLCASSSGTVQETQYFGPGTRLLVL.

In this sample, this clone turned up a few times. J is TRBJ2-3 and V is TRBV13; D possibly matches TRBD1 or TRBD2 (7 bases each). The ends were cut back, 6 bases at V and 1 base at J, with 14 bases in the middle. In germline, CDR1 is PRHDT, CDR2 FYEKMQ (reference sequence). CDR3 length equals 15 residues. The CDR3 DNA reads TGTGCCAGCAGTGAAGCGGGGACAGGCACAGATACGCAGTATTTT. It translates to CASSEAGTGTDTQYF.

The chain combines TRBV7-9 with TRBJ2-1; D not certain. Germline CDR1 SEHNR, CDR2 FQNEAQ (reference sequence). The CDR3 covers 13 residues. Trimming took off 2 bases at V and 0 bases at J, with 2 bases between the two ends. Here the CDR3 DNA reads TGTGCCAGCAGCTTAAACTCCTACAATGAGCAGTTCTTC. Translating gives CASSLNSYNEQFF. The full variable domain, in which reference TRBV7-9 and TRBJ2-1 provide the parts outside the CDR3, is DTGVSQNPRHKITKRGQNVTFRCDPISEHNRLYWYRQTLGQGPEFLTYFQNEAQLEKSRLLSDRFSAERPKGSFSTLEIQRTEQGDSAMYLCASSLNSYNEQFFGPGTRLTVL.

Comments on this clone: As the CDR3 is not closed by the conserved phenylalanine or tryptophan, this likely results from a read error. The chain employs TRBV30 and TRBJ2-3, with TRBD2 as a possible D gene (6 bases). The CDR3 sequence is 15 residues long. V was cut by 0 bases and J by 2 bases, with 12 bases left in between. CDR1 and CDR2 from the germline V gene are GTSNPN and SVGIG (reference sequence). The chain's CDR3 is CAWSVRGTSTDTQYL. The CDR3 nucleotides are TGTGCCTGGAGTGTACGGGGGACCTCCACAGATACGCAGTATCTT.

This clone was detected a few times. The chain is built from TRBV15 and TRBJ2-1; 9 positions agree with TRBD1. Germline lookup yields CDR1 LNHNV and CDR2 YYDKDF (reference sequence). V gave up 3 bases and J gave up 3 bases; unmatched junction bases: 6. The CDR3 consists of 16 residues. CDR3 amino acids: CATSRSVGQGYNEQFF. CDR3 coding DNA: TGTGCCACCAGCAGGTCGGTGGGACAGGGCTACAATGAGCAGTTCTTC.

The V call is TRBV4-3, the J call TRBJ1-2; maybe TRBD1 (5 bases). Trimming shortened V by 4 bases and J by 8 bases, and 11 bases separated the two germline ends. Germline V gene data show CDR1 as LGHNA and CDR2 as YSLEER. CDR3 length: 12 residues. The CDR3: CASSPGREGYTF. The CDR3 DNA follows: TGCGCCAGCAGCCCGGGACGAGAAGGCTACACCTTC.

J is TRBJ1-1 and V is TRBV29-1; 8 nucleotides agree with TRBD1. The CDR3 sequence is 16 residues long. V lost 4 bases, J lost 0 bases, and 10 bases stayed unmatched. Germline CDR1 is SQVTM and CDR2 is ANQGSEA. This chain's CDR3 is CSVVGDRPAMNTEAFF. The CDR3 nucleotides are TGCAGCGTTGTGGGGGACAGGCCTGCAATGAACACTGAAGCTTTCTTT.

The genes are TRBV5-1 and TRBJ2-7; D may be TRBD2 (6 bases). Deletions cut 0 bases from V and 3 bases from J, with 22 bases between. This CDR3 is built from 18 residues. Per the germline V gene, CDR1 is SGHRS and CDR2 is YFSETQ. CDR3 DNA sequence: TGCGCCAGCAGCTTGGGGTCCAGAAGGACTAACCTAATCTACGAGCAGTACTTC. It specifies CASSLGSRRTNLIYEQYF.

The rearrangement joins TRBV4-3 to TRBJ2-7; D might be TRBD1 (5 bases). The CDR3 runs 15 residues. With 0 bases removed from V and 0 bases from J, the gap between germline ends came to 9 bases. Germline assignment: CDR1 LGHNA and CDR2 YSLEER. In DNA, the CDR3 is TGCGCCAGCAGCCAAGAGACAGATATCTCCTACGAGCAGTACTTC. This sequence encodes CASSQETDISYEQYF.

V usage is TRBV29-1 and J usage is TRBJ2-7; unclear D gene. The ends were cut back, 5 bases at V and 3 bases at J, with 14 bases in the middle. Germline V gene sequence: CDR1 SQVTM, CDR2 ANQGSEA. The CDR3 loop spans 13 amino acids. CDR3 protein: CSVFFRSGYEQYF. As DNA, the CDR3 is TGCAGCGTTTTCTTTCGATCAGGCTACGAGCAGTACTTC.

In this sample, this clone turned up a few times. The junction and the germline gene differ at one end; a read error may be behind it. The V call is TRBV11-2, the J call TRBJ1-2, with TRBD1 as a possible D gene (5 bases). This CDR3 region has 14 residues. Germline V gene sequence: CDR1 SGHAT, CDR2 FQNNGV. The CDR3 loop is CASSQTAGRHGYTF. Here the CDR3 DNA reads TGCGCCAGCAGCCAAACGGCAGGGAGGCATGGCTACACCTTC.